One and the same sample provided the 19 T cell receptor beta chains below, sequenced in a study of T-cell memory formation after mild COVID-19. From the 5' RACE reads, TCRdb called clonotypes with MiXCR, one entry per CDR3 protein. The sample has roughly 510,000 distinct CDR3 sequences, around a sixth seen once. Material: PBMCs or a T cell subset sorted from them (not recorded which). The receptor source for this set is an adult woman who had mild COVID-19 (a few samples of this study predate the infection). Cell type and time point are not known.

The chain combines TRBV3-1 with TRBJ1-3; D not certain. The CDR3 runs to 14 residues. V lost 4 bases and J lost 4, with 11 bases in between. Germline assignment: CDR1 LGHDT and CDR2 YNNKEL (reference sequence). The CDR3 bases are TGTGCCAGCAGCCCTCGGGAGGCCGGAAACACCATATATTTT. It encodes CASSPREAGNTIYF.

This clonotype was counted between two and nine times. The gene calls are TRBV4-3 and TRBJ2-2; the D is unclear. Trimming left V 4 bases short and J 1 base short, with 10 bases between. Germline V gene data show CDR1 as LGHNA and CDR2 as YSLEER. The CDR3 is 15 amino acids. CDR3 bases: TGCGCCAGCAGCCTCAGCGCCCAGAACACCGGGGAGCTGTTTTTT. As protein: CASSLSAQNTGELFF.

The table lists this clonotype with a few counts. The rearrangement links TRBV24-1 to TRBJ2-1, with 9 bases matching TRBD1. J was trimmed by 6 bases and V by 2 bases; bases with no gene match: 10. From germline, CDR1 is KGHDR and CDR2 SFDVKD. The CDR3 consists of 17 residues. The CDR3 region has the DNA TGTGCCACCAGTGATTGGGGACAGGGCAAAAAAGTCAATGAGCAGTTCTTC. Protein product: CATSDWGQGKKVNEQFF.

This clonotype showed up just a few times. This sequence joins TRBV4-1 and TRBJ2-5; the D gene is possibly TRBD2 (5 bases). V was trimmed by 4 bases and J by 3 bases, leaving 12 bases between them. Germline CDR1 MGHRA, CDR2 YSYEKL. The CDR3 consists of 14 residues. In nucleotides, the CDR3 is TGCGCCAGCAGCCCCCTGCAGAGGGAAGAGACCCAGTACTTC. It encodes CASSPLQREETQYF.

This clonotype was observed a handful of times. The chain employs TRBV4-1 and TRBJ2-2; 7 bases align to TRBD2. Losses at the gene ends were 0 bases for V and 7 bases for J; bases not matched to a gene: 11. The CDR3 is 17 residues long. Looked up from germline, CDR1 is MGHRA and CDR2 is YSYEKL. This CDR3 reads CASSQDLSGARHGELFF. DNA of the CDR3: TGCGCCAGCAGCCAAGATCTAAGCGGGGCCAGGCACGGGGAGCTGTTTTTT.

The V and J genes are TRBV7-8 and TRBJ2-3, with a possible D match to TRBD2 (6 bases). The CDR3 runs to 13 residues. Germline V CDR1 and CDR2: SGHVS, FQNEAQ. V was shortened by 4 bases and J by 10 bases, with 15 bases between the two germline ends. CDR3 DNA: TGTGCCAGCAGCTCCAGGACTACCCCGCCGCAGTATTTT. Its translation: CASSSRTTPPQYF.

V gene TRBV4-3 combines with J gene TRBJ2-2, with 15 bases that match TRBD2. V gave up 4 bases and J gave up 5 bases; unmatched junction bases: 8. CDR3 size: 18 residues. CDR1 is LGHNA and CDR2 is YSLEER in the germline V gene. Here the CDR3 reads CASSPGLAGGLLTGELFF. CDR3 nucleotide sequence: TGCGCCAGCAGCCCAGGACTAGCGGGAGGGTTATTAACCGGGGAGCTGTTTTTT.

As concerns this clonotype: As the CDR3 is not closed by the conserved phenylalanine or tryptophan, this likely results from a read error. This rearrangement joins TRBV25-1 to TRBJ1-2; the match to TRBD1 covers 8 bases. The V gene end was trimmed by 6 bases and the J gene end by 3 bases; junction bases not matched to a gene: 6. Germline V gene lookup returns CDR1 MGHDK and CDR2 SYGVNS. The CDR3 runs 14 residues. The CDR3 loop is CASSALGQDYGYTL. The CDR3 region has the DNA TGTGCCAGCAGCGCCTTGGGACAGGACTATGGCTACACCTTA.

The rearrangement joins TRBV19 to TRBJ1-4; possibly TRBD1 for D (5 bases). The CDR3 runs to 14 residues. Deletions cut 3 bases from V and 4 bases from J, with 9 bases between. Germline CDR1 LNHDA, CDR2 SQIVND (reference sequence). The CDR3 region is CASSIRQNNEKLFF. The CDR3 DNA reads TGTGCCAGTAGTATTAGACAGAATAATGAAAAACTGTTTTTT.

This clonotype was seen many times. This rearrangement joins TRBV6-5 to TRBJ2-1, with TRBD2 identical over 9 bases. Germline-derived CDR1 and CDR2 are MNHEY and SVGAGI. This CDR3 comprises 20 residues. Trimming at V came to 6 bases and at J to 3 bases, leaving 21 bases not matched to a gene. Here the CDR3 DNA reads TGTGCCAGCAGACCCTTAGCGGGAGCGATGGGTCGTCGTAGCTACAATGAGCAGTTCTTC. It translates to CASRPLAGAMGRRSYNEQFF.

This clonotype was seen more than once but under ten times. The V and J genes are TRBV10-3 and TRBJ2-5; no clear D. The CDR3 consists of 13 residues. CDR1 is ENHRY and CDR2 is SYGVKD in the germline V gene. V lost 4 bases and J 4 bases, leaving 10 bases between the germline ends. CDR3 sequence (DNA): TGTGCCATCAGTGGGGCGATTCGAGAGACCCAGTACTTC. It translates to CAISGAIRETQYF.

This clonotype was recorded a few times. The rearrangement uses TRBV20-1 and TRBJ2-3; no reliable D call. Deletions cut 3 bases from V and 10 bases from J, with 11 bases between. Germline V lookup: CDR1 DFQATT, CDR2 SNEGSKA (reference sequence). The CDR3 consists of 11 residues. Here the CDR3 reads CSASPGPPQYF. CDR3 nucleotides: TGCAGTGCTAGCCCGGGCCCCCCGCAGTATTTT.

This clonotype was detected a few times. The V gene is TRBV29-1, the J gene TRBJ2-3; D uncertain. The length of the CDR3 is 13 residues. V was cut by 4 bases and J by 2 bases, with 10 bases left in between. Germline values: CDR1 SQVTM, CDR2 ANQGSEA. The CDR3: CSVAGGPTDTQYF. The CDR3 DNA reads as TGCAGCGTTGCGGGCGGACCCACAGATACGCAGTATTTT.

This clonotype was seen a few times. The V gene is TRBV7-9, the J gene TRBJ2-7; 9 nucleotides align to TRBD1. The trim removed 1 base at V and 6 bases at J, leaving 4 bases unmatched. CDR1 and CDR2 (germline): SEHNR, FQNEAQ (reference sequence). CDR3 length: 14 amino acids. The CDR3 loop is CASSLEGQGVEQYF. The CDR3 region has the DNA TGTGCCAGCAGCTTAGAGGGACAGGGAGTCGAGCAGTACTTC.

This clonotype was detected only a few times. The chain has TRBV21-1 and TRBJ1-1; the table assigns TRBD1, which was not confirmed against the DNA. TRBV21-1 is termed a pseudogene. CDR3 length: 15 amino acids. CDR3 sequence (DNA): TGTGCCAGCAGTATCGTCAGGGGAGGTTATCCTGAAGCTTTCTTT. Amino acid sequence: CASSIVRGGYPEAFF.

This clonotype has more than one count but fewer than ten. The chain has TRBV29-1 and TRBJ2-2; the match to TRBD1 covers 8 bases. Trimming took 5 bases from V and 4 from J; bases not matched to a gene: 9. CDR1 is SQVTM and CDR2 is ANQGSEA in the germline V gene. The CDR3 is 15 amino acids. CDR3 amino acids: CSVQERDRFTGELFF. CDR3 in DNA: TGCAGCGTTCAGGAAAGGGACAGGTTCACCGGGGAGCTGTTTTTT.

This clonotype has a count of ten or more. The chain uses TRBV20-1 and TRBJ2-1; D ambiguous. This CDR3 spans 14 amino acids. Germline assignment: CDR1 DFQATT and CDR2 SNEGSKA (reference sequence). Trimming removed 5 bases from V and 7 bases from J, with 18 bases in between. CDR3 amino acids: CSALRQSGWNEQFF. CDR3 DNA sequence: TGCAGTGCTCTAAGACAATCCGGGTGGAATGAGCAGTTCTTC.

V gene TRBV12-3 or TRBV12-4 combines with J gene TRBJ2-7, with D unclear. V lost 1 base and J 0 bases, leaving 19 bases between the germline ends. The CDR3 length is 18 residues. The CDR3 region is CASSLVWRTVDPSYEQYF. CDR3 DNA sequence: TGTGCCAGCAGTTTAGTTTGGCGCACAGTTGATCCCTCCTACGAGCAGTACTTC.

V and J are TRBV6-1 and TRBJ1-1, with TRBD1 as a possible D gene (6 bases). The CDR3 has 14 residues. Trimming stripped 6 bases from V and 1 base from J, with 12 bases between. Germline values: CDR1 MNHNS, CDR2 SASEGT. The CDR3 sequence is CASSPDRRNTEAFF. CDR3 coding DNA: TGTGCCAGCAGCCCCGACAGGAGGAACACTGAAGCTTTCTTT.